This T cell receptor beta chain was sequenced in a study of blood T cells in healthy people across ages. Whole-study findings and limits: Using unsorted PBMCs precluded a conclusive naive versus antigen-experienced comparison.

V lost 3 bases and J 2 bases, leaving 5 bases between the germline ends. Germline V CDR1 and CDR2: SGHVS, FQNEAQ. This CDR3 has 13 amino acids. The use of a sample-barcoded 5' primer and a J-beta primer mix characterized a second PCR of about 7 to 12 cycles. One entry per CDR3 protein results from TCRdb running MiXCR on the 5' RACE reads. The sample lists over 1,500,000 distinct CDR3 sequences, about 49% seen once, with more than 2% in the top ten. A note on this clonotype: Its matching antigen is unknown.

The rearrangement joins TRBV7-8 to TRBJ2-1; no definite D call. The TCR was taken from a woman between 40 and 55 years old in good health. Source material: blood. The CDR3 DNA reads as TGTGCCAGCAGCTTCCAGGCCTACAATGAGCAGTTCTTC. Encoded protein: CASSFQAYNEQFF.